This T cell receptor (beta chain) was recorded in a study of shared clonotypes between healthy human individuals. Method: immunoSEQ multiplex PCR; TCRdb's copy keeps in-frame clones and lacks some. In the table there are about 2.4 million clones, roughly 93% of which are singletons. The clonotype was recovered from a man in his late teens or twenties in good health. Some clones in this sample may be carry-over from other donors' samples. The sequenced sample was naive CD4+ T cells from PBMCs. Subset indicated: CD45RA+ positively selected.

The chain's CDR3 is CASSPIAGDFTDTQYF. CDR3 DNA sequence: TGCGCCAGCAGCCCAATAGCGGGAGACTTCACAGATACGCAGTATTTT. J is TRBJ2-3 and V is TRBV5-1, with 9 positions matching TRBD2. The CDR3 spans 16 residues. The junction had 8 bases not matched to a gene; V was cut back by 4 bases and J by 2 bases. Per the germline V gene, CDR1 is SGHRS and CDR2 is YFSETQ.